The T cell receptor (beta chain) described here comes from a study of blood T cell repertoires in COVID-19. Study details: The origin of the acute and convalescent COVID-19 samples was the United States, Italy and Spain. PBMCs, B-cell-depleted T cells, or T cells were the source of the cDNA or gDNA that made up the material.

The CDR3 is 15 residues long. The germline gives CDR1 SGHNT, CDR2 YYREEE (reference sequence). The J segment lost 3 bases and the V segment lost 3 bases, leaving 4 bases of the junction unmatched. In the source study's methods: By means of reference gene primer amplification, nucleated cell counts were estimated. The assay was immunoSEQ multiplex PCR, and TCRdb's table has in-frame clones only and misses some. That table furnishes V, J and clone size, whereas the DNA furnished D and trimming. This repertoire shows 300,000 to 350,000 clones, about nine tenths found once; its top ten account for about 6%.

What was sequenced was peripheral blood. The chain links TRBV5-4 to TRBJ2-5; 11 positions match TRBD2. The TCR sequence derives from a woman aged 45-59 years with COVID-19, enrolled during active disease. The CDR3 is CASSSGTSGEETQYF. CDR3 nucleotides: TGTGCCAGCAGCTCCGGGACTAGCGGCGAAGAGACCCAGTACTTC.